Listed here is a single TCR beta chain. Its specificity is unknown. Measured with immunoSEQ multiplex PCR; TCRdb has only the in-frame clones, and not every one. The table includes over 100,000 clones, about 89% detected once. This specimen comes from a study of T cell responses to AZD1222 COVID-19 vaccine. Study outcomes and limitations: The reported proportion of spike-specific TCRs targeting unmutated variant regions was nearly half. Clonal diversity may have been underestimated in mostly white British donors.

The study pooled second doses at about 4 or about 12 weeks. Source: peripheral blood, taken 28 days after the second AZD1222 dose. The clonotype originates from an adult who received the AZD1222 COVID-19 vaccine.

The CDR3 nucleotides read TGTGCCACCAGTGACAAGGACAACTACGAGCAGTACTTC. Its translation: CATSDKDNYEQYF. The rearrangement uses TRBV24-1 and TRBJ2-7; possibly TRBD1 for D (5 bases). This CDR3 is 13 amino acids long. V lost 4 bases, J lost 3 bases, and 9 bases lay in between. In germline, CDR1 is KGHDR, CDR2 SFDVKD.